This T cell receptor (beta chain) was captured by sequencing in a study of blood T cell repertoires in COVID-19. Whole-study context: Samples of COVID-19 (acute and convalescent) were obtained from the United States, Italy and Spain.

Authors' data handling: Scientists estimated how many nucleated cells there were by amplifying reference gene primers. Libraries were prepared by immunoSEQ multiplex PCR; TCRdb keeps only in-frame clonotypes and omits some of them. The D gene and trimming were derived from the DNA, and the V and J assignments and clone size from that table. Found here are roughly 280,000 clones, roughly 90% of them singletons; the top ten hold about 10%. It was during active infection that Seattle patients were enrolled and then longitudinally followed. Trimming took off 5 bases at V and 0 bases at J, with 14 bases between the two ends. CDR3 length: 16 residues. Germline V CDR1 and CDR2: SGHTA, FQGNSA.

Sample: peripheral blood. This chain links TRBV7-2 with TRBJ2-1; D possibly corresponds to TRBD2 (5 bases). The clonotype originates from a woman aged 30 to 39 with COVID-19, enrolled during active disease. The DNA of the CDR3 is TGTGCCAGCAGCCCTAGGTCGGGGAGCTCCTACAATGAGCAGTTCTTC. Its translation: CASSPRSGSSYNEQFF.